This TCR beta chain was found in a study of CD8 T cells in ankylosing spondylitis. Whole-study findings and limits: A TCR beta motif made of 7 to 9 highly homologous variants seemed typical of ankylosing spondylitis blood. Reportedly, disease-linked clones are significantly enriched in ankylosing spondylitis patients' matched synovial fluid.

This clonotype turned up a few times. The antigen is not known. Quantitative 5'-RACE with molecular barcodes generated TCR beta libraries. MiXCR, applied by TCRdb to the 5' RACE reads, yields one record per CDR3 protein. The sample includes 220,000 or so distinct CDR3 sequences, approximately 20% seen only once; the top ten take about 44%. The V gene end was trimmed by 5 bases and the J gene end by 8 bases; junction bases not matched to a gene: 9. Germline CDR1 and CDR2: SEHNR and FQNEAQ (reference sequence). The CDR3 has 14 residues. The receptor's source is a male donor with ankylosing spondylitis. V is TRBV7-9 and J is TRBJ2-5, with TRBD1 matching 9 bases. Sequencing input: blood, either unsorted or a sorted T cell fraction (not recorded which). CDR3 residues: CASSGRDRARTQYF. In nucleotides, the CDR3 is TGTGCCAGCAGCGGAAGGGACAGGGCGCGCACCCAGTACTTC.